Detailed here is one T cell receptor (beta chain). Its antigen is still unknown. Samples of blood were obtained at baseline, on cycle 4 day 1, and on cycle 7 day 1. The CDR3 runs to 16 residues. CDR1 is MDHEN and CDR2 is SYDVKM in the germline V gene. Trimming left V 2 bases short and J 5 bases short, with 18 bases between. The protocol was immunoSEQ multiplex PCR, while the TCRdb copy is restricted to in-frame clones and leaves out a portion. The table lists approximately 80,000 clones, about 89% of them singletons. This sample stems from a study of OX40 agonist ivuxolimab in advanced cancers. Study information: Partial responses occurred in three patients (one hepatocellular carcinoma, two cutaneous melanoma). Study-wide findings and caveats: The work left the antigen specificity of expanded peripheral T cells undetermined. Clonal expansion was seen in CD4+ and CD8+ blood T cells by week 6 at 0.1 to 3.0 mg/kg.

The origin of this receptor is an adult with an advanced solid tumor such as melanoma, head and neck, liver or kidney cancer. This specimen consisted of CD4+ or CD8+ T cells sorted from blood, obtained in a trial of the OX40 agonist ivuxolimab. The chain recombines TRBV28 with TRBJ2-5; D unclear. For the CDR3, the DNA is TGTGCCAGCAGTTTACATTTGTTTAGTACTTCGGAGACCCAGTACTTC. Translation: CASSLHLFSTSETQYF. The full variable domain, with the rest looked up from reference TRBV28 and TRBJ2-5, is DVKVTQSSRYLVKRTGEKVFLECVQDMDHENMFWYRQDPGLGLRLIYFSYDVKMKEKGDIPEGYSVSREKKERFSLILESASTNQTSMYLCASSLHLFSTSETQYFGPGTRLLVL.